The 16 T cell receptor beta chains below come from one sample, sequenced in a study of blood T cell repertoires in COVID-19. The method was immunoSEQ multiplex PCR; TCRdb's version includes in-frame clones alone and lacks a portion of them. This table has roughly 87,000 clones, around 88% appearing once. The sample comprised peripheral blood. The receptor set was obtained from a man aged 45-65 years with active COVID-19.

The chain couples TRBV5-4 to TRBJ2-7, with 8 bases that match TRBD2. The germline V gene has CDR1 SGHNT and CDR2 YYREEE (reference sequence). The CDR3 is 16 amino acids. V was pared by 3 bases and J by 0 bases, with 8 bases of the junction left unmatched. The CDR3 region has the DNA TGTGCCAGCAGCTCCCCTAGCGGGCAATTCTCCTACGAGCAGTACTTC. This gives the protein CASSSPSGQFSYEQYF.

The gene calls are TRBV28 and TRBJ2-7; TRBD2 might be the D (6 bases). The CDR3 is 15 amino acids. Germline CDR1 MDHEN, CDR2 SYDVKM. Trimming removed 8 bases from V and 7 bases from J, with 24 bases in between. The DNA of the CDR3 is TGTGCCAGCCACCCACCGGCCGCGGGGCCAGGGGAGCAGTACTTC. It specifies CASHPPAAGPGEQYF.

V gene TRBV18 combines with J gene TRBJ1-6; the D gene is possibly TRBD1 (5 bases). Germline loops: CDR1 KGHSH, CDR2 LQKENI. The V end lost 5 bases, the J end lost 0 bases, and 11 bases lay between the germline ends. The CDR3 runs 16 residues. CDR3 sequence: CASSNTGDSYNSPLHF. CDR3 bases: TGTGCCAGCTCAAACACAGGAGACTCCTATAATTCACCCCTCCACTTT.

The chain recombines TRBV7-9 with TRBJ1-2, with D maybe TRBD1 (5 bases). Trimming pared 4 bases from V and 6 bases from J, leaving 18 bases between. This CDR3 spans 15 amino acids. The germline CDR1 and CDR2 sequences are SEHNR and FQNEAQ (reference sequence). CDR3 coding DNA: TGTGCCAGCAGCTCGACCGCCCAGGGAGGGAATGGCTACACCTTC. Translated: CASSSTAQGGNGYTF. The full variable domain, its missing parts supplied by reference TRBV7-9 and TRBJ1-2, is DTGVSQNPRHKITKRGQNVTFRCDPISEHNRLYWYRQTLGQGPEFLTYFQNEAQLEKSRLLSDRFSAERPKGSFSTLEIQRTEQGDSAMYLCASSSTAQGGNGYTFGSGTRLTVV.

The J gene is TRBJ2-1, the V gene TRBV4-2; 10 bases are a match to TRBD2. Per the germline V gene, CDR1 is LGHNA and CDR2 is YNFKEQ. This CDR3 spans 16 amino acids. V dropped 2 bases and J dropped 7; count of bases not matched to a gene: 8. CDR3 in amino acids: CASSQMMASGRNEQFF. The CDR3 nucleotides are TGTGCCAGCAGCCAAATGATGGCTAGCGGGAGAAATGAGCAGTTCTTC.

This chain links TRBV7-9 with TRBJ1-1, with unresolved D. The CDR3 spans 14 residues. The V gene's germline CDR1 is SEHNR and CDR2 FQNEAQ (reference sequence). The V end lost 1 base, the J end lost 1 base, and 7 bases lay between the germline ends. The CDR3 DNA sequence: TGTGCCAGCAGCTTAGTTGGAGGGAACACTGAAGCTTTCTTT. Its protein is CASSLVGGNTEAFF.

The genes are TRBV29-1 and TRBJ2-7; no reliable D call. Trimming stripped 8 bases from V and 3 bases from J, with 14 bases between. Per the germline V gene, CDR1 is SQVTM and CDR2 is ANQGSEA. The length of the CDR3 is 12 residues. The CDR3 DNA sequence: TGCAGCATCTACACCTCGGGCTACGAGCAGTACTTC. This sequence encodes CSIYTSGYEQYF.

The chain carries TRBV30 and TRBJ2-7, with TRBD1 identical over 8 bases. The CDR3 extends over 14 amino acids. V lost 2 bases and J lost 7; bases outside the gene matches: 10. Germline V gene sequence: CDR1 GTSNPN, CDR2 SVGIG (reference sequence). In DNA form, the CDR3 reads TGTGCCTGGAGTACGGCAGGGGGCGATAGGGAGCAGTACTTC. It specifies CAWSTAGGDREQYF.

The chain employs TRBV28 and TRBJ1-4; 7 positions match TRBD1. The V gene end was trimmed by 4 bases and the J gene end by 5 bases; junction bases not matched to a gene: 7. Germline assignment: CDR1 MDHEN and CDR2 SYDVKM. The CDR3 loop spans 15 amino acids. The CDR3 here is CASSSRQGLNEKLFF. The CDR3 region has the DNA TGTGCCAGCAGTTCCCGACAGGGACTCAATGAAAAACTGTTTTTT.

The chain is built from TRBV28 and TRBJ2-2; 7 bases are a match to TRBD1. Germline CDR1 MDHEN, CDR2 SYDVKM. Trimming removed 5 bases from V and 6 bases from J; junction bases left unmatched: 15. The CDR3 runs to 17 residues. The CDR3 DNA is TGTGCCAGCAGTCCACCCCGAGAGACAGGGTCCGCCGGGGAGCTGTTTTTT. It codes for CASSPPRETGSAGELFF.

The V gene is TRBV7-3, the J gene TRBJ2-1; the match to TRBD2 covers 7 bases. The germline V gene encodes CDR1 SGHTA and CDR2 FQGTGA. With 2 bases clipped from V and 8 bases from J, the junction kept 3 bases outside the gene matches. The CDR3 contains 13 residues. As DNA, the CDR3 is TGTGCCAGCAGCTTAGGGAGGGGCTATGAGCAGTTCTTC. This translates into CASSLGRGYEQFF.

The J gene is TRBJ2-7, the V gene TRBV21-1; TRBD1, the table's D call, lacks a check against the DNA. TRBV21-1 represents a pseudogene. CDR3 length equals 17 residues. The CDR3: CASSKGSKDRGVYEQYF. In nucleotides, the CDR3 is TGTGCCAGCAGCAAAGGATCAAAGGACAGGGGGGTCTACGAGCAGTACTTC.

The J gene is TRBJ1-4, the V gene TRBV10-3; a weak D match, TRBD1 (6 bases). This CDR3 is 15 amino acids long. Deletions cut 0 bases from V and 4 bases from J, with 9 bases between. The V gene's germline CDR1 is ENHRY and CDR2 SYGVKD. Written as DNA, the CDR3 is TGTGCCATCAGTGAGTCGGACAGACTTAATGAAAAACTGTTTTTT. It codes for CAISESDRLNEKLFF.

In DNA, the CDR3 is TGTGCCAGCAGTGAAAGGACAGGGGTGTTCGAGCAGTACTTC. Amino acid sequence: CASSERTGVFEQYF. The chain joins TRBV2 to TRBJ2-7; 9 bases line up with TRBD1. The J segment lost 6 bases and the V segment lost 2 bases, leaving 5 bases of the junction unmatched. The CDR3 is 14 residues long. The V gene's germline CDR1 is SNHLY and CDR2 FYNNEI.

The rearrangement joins TRBV5-1 to TRBJ1-4; unclear D gene. V was trimmed by 0 bases and J by 5 bases, leaving 5 bases between them. CDR3 size: 13 residues. From germline, CDR1 is SGHRS and CDR2 YFSETQ. The CDR3 nucleotides read TGCGCCAGCAGCTTGGGGCAGAATGAAAAACTGTTTTTT. Translating it yields CASSLGQNEKLFF.

In DNA, the CDR3 is TGCGCCAGCAGCCACATAGGACTAGCTGACGTCTCTGGGGCCAACGTCCTGACTTTC. It specifies CASSHIGLADVSGANVLTF. This chain links TRBV4-1 with TRBJ2-6; 8 positions agree with TRBD2. V shed 3 bases, J shed 0 bases, and the junction held 10 bases outside the gene matches. Germline assignment: CDR1 MGHRA and CDR2 YSYEKL. The CDR3 totals 19 residues.